The source of this T cell receptor beta chain is a study of OX40 agonist ivuxolimab in advanced cancers. Germline CDR1 LNHDA, CDR2 SQIVND (reference sequence). V gave up 1 base and J gave up 5 bases, with 8 bases separating them. The CDR3 runs 13 residues. Profiling relied on immunoSEQ multiplex PCR, and the TCRdb table lists in-frame clones only, not all of them. In the table there are tens of thousands of clones, roughly four fifths of which are singletons. The rearrangement uses TRBV19 and TRBJ1-2; D is undetermined. The sample was CD4+ or CD8+ T cells sorted from blood, taken in a trial of the OX40 agonist ivuxolimab. The sequence was collected from an adult with an advanced solid tumor such as melanoma, head and neck, liver or kidney cancer. CDR3: CASSIAKEYGYTF. CDR3 DNA sequence: TGTGCCAGTAGTATAGCAAAAGAGTATGGCTACACCTTC.